This TCR beta chain was recorded in a study of T cells in Graves' hyperthyroidism and ophthalmopathy. General observations from the study: Through a model of 13 V-J features, ophthalmopathy was separated from stable hyperthyroidism.

The CDR3 extends over 13 amino acids. Trimming took off 6 bases at V and 1 base at J, with 9 bases between the two ends. Germline assignment: CDR1 ENHRY and CDR2 SYGVKD. Concerning this clonotype itself: Its cognate antigen is unknown.

RNA transcripts yielded amplified TCR beta CDR3 regions. The study used the HTBI primer set for a first-round RT-PCR of the TCR CDR3. TCRdb used MiXCR to reprocess the multiplex PCR reads, holding one entry per CDR3 protein. The table has roughly 500,000 distinct CDR3 sequences, approximately 49% seen once; the top ten hold around two fifths. Sequenced sample: peripheral blood or thyroid tissue (not recorded which). The origin of this receptor is an adult woman with Graves' disease, either hyperthyroidism or ophthalmopathy (not recorded which). V and J are TRBV10-3 and TRBJ2-5; D gene ambiguous. CDR3 bases: TGTGCCATCAGACCCCGGGCCCAAGAGACCCAGTACTTC. Translation gives CAIRPRAQETQYF.